Below, 2 T cell receptor beta chains from the same sample are listed, as sequenced in a study of blood T cell repertoires in COVID-19. TCRdb's table, derived via immunoSEQ multiplex PCR, lists solely in-frame clones and lacks some. The data contain 350,000 to 450,000 clones, about 89% of them singletons. The sequenced sample was PBMCs or T cells enriched from blood (not recorded which). These TCRs come from a woman between 40 and 55 years old who had been exposed to COVID-19.

This clone has a handful of counts. Compared with germline, one end of the junction differs, possibly owing to a read error. This chain uses TRBV7-7 with TRBJ2-5, with D possibly being TRBD2 (6 bases). CDR3 length equals 14 residues. The germline V gene encodes CDR1 SSHAT and CDR2 FNYEAQ (reference sequence). CDR3 region: CASSSSVGKETQYF. For the CDR3, the DNA is TGTGCTAGCAGCTCTAGCGTAGGGAAAGAGACCCAGTACTTC.

This chain links TRBV24-1 with TRBJ2-2; 7 bases align to TRBD1. With V trimmed by 5 bases and J by 7 bases, 9 bases remained unmatched. This CDR3 is 15 amino acids long. Germline V gene data show CDR1 as KGHDR and CDR2 as SFDVKD. Written as DNA, the CDR3 is TGTGCCACCAGTGCCCCAGGAACAGGGGTCGGGGAGCTGTTTTTT. Amino acid sequence: CATSAPGTGVGELFF.